What follows describes a single T cell receptor beta chain. The target antigen is unknown. Samples with a second dose at about 4 or about 12 weeks were pooled together. Germline trimming cut 1 base from V and 15 bases from J; bases unmatched to any gene: 9. Germline values: CDR1 SGHTA, CDR2 FQGNSA. This CDR3 has 14 residues. This record comes from a study of T cell responses to AZD1222 COVID-19 vaccine. Regarding the study as a whole: Reportedly, nearly half of unique spike TCRs recognized epitopes outside B.1.351/B.1.1.7 mutations. Rises in breadth and depth of Spike-specific TCRs came after two AZD1222 doses. The donor group comprised mostly white British people and more females; the analysis possibly underestimated clonal diversity.

Produced via immunoSEQ multiplex PCR; TCRdb's table is partial and in-frame only. The table records more than 80,000 clones, roughly nine tenths of them present only once. The receptor comes from an adult who received the AZD1222 COVID-19 vaccine. The sample in question was peripheral blood, obtained 28 days after the second AZD1222 dose. The V and J genes are TRBV7-2 and TRBJ1-5; 10 bases fit TRBD1. The CDR3 nucleotides are TGTGCCAGCAGCTTAGGGGGACAGGGGCAGGGGTGGCATTTT. Its translation: CASSLGGQGQGWHF.